This T cell receptor beta chain was sequenced during a study of T-cell memory formation after mild COVID-19. General observations from the study: Pre-infection memory contained some responding clones, which suggested that cross-reactive memory had joined.

This clonotype was observed a handful of times. Antigen: not known. One entry per CDR3 protein results from TCRdb running MiXCR on the 5' RACE reads. The table shows hundreds of thousands of distinct CDR3 sequences, with 15% to 17% occurring only once. This TCR derives from an adult woman who had mild COVID-19 (a few samples of this study predate the infection). Cell type and time point are not known. The sample consisted of PBMCs or a T cell subset sorted from them (not recorded which).

The CDR3 DNA sequence: TGTGCCAGCAGTCCCCTGAGACAGGGACAGGACCTATTGAACACTGAAGCTTTCTTT. This encodes CASSPLRQGQDLLNTEAFF. This rearrangement joins TRBV6-2 or TRBV6-3 to TRBJ1-1, with 8 bases aligning to TRBD1. The V gene's germline CDR1 is MNHEY and CDR2 SVGEGT. The length of the CDR3 is 19 residues. Germline trimming cut 5 bases from V and 0 bases from J; bases unmatched to any gene: 17.